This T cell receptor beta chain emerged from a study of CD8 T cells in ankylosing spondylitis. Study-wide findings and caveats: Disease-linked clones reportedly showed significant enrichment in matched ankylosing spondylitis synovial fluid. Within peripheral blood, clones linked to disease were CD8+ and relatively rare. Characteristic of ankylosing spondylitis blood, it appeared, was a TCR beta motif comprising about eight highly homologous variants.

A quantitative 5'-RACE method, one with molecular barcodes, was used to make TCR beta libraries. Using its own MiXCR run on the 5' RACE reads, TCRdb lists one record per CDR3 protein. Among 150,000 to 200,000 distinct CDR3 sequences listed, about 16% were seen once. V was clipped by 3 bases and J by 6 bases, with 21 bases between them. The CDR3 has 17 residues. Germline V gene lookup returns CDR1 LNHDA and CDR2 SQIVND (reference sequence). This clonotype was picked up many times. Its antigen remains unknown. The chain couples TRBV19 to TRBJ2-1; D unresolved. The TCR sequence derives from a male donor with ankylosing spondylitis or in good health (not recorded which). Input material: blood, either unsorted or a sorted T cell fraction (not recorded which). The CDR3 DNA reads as TGTGCCAGTAGTATTGGATCGGGCACTCTCAGGCCCAATGAGCAGTTCTTC. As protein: CASSIGSGTLRPNEQFF.